The source of this T cell receptor beta chain is a study of Ad26.COV2.S vaccination and SARS-CoV-2 variants (TCRdb year 2021). Describing the broader study: The specificity and breadth of SARS-CoV-2-reactive T cell receptors after Ad26.COV2.S vaccination were assessed by TCRbeta repertoire sequencing. A total of around 32 samples were included in the TCR-sequenced set, comprising around 19 Ad26.COV2.S vaccine recipients, 5 placebo recipients and 8 SARS-CoV-2 convalescent individuals. Paper-wide results and their limitations: The authors noted that total T cell responses may have been underestimated by the TCR breadth and depth analyses. Comparable non-spike TCR breadth was observed between vaccine and placebo recipients, consistent with only spike being contained in the vaccine. Spike-specific TCR breadth was higher in Ad26.COV2.S recipients than in placebo recipients (P = 0.0014). Substantial breadth of spike-specific CD8+ and CD4+ T cell responses was reported after vaccination.

Trimming takes 6 bases off V and 7 bases off J; junction bases not matched to a gene: 9. Its CDR3 holds 14 amino acids, cysteine through phenylalanine. Of the read, only the CDR3 DNA is kept; its 42 bases are in frame from base 1. The germline V gene yields WSHSY for CDR1 and SAAADI for CDR2. The immunoSEQ Assay was used to sequence TCRbeta CDR3 regions. After extraction, genomic DNA underwent amplification by bias-controlled multiplex PCR, followed by high-throughput sequencing. The published analysis was carried out like this. Collapsing and filtering of sequences were performed to quantify the absolute abundance of each unique TCRbeta CDR3 region. Usable DNA was measured by amplifying reference genes present in all nucleated cells, and TCRbeta template counts were normalized to that usable DNA to estimate T cell fraction. Repertoire TCRs were annotated as SARS-CoV-2-specific when V gene, CDR3 amino acid sequence and J gene were exactly matched to a known reactive TCR set. The reference SARS-CoV-2 TCR set was obtained from MIRA and was filtered for enrichment in COVID-19-positive ImmuneCODE repertoires, whereby public or cross-reactive TCRs were removed. Using the MIRA antigens, annotated TCRs were further analysed by specific ORF or by position within an ORF. Breadth was defined as the number of annotated unique rearrangements divided by the total number of unique productive rearrangements, and depth was defined as the summed frequency of the annotated unique rearrangements. Two-sided Wilcoxon rank-sum tests were applied when comparing TCR breadth between groups. TCRdb mirrors the immuneACCESS table, restricted to in-frame sequences. Some clones are absent from its copies; in checked studies, under half trace to an unresolved V gene, and the reason for the others is unknown. V and J calls and clone size are as listed in that table; D and trimming were resolved from the DNA. This sample gives hundreds of thousands of clones in total; about 90% of them show up just once. Around 4.2% of the sample belongs to the ten largest clones.

This clone came up once. The antigen it binds to is not known. It has no much larger one-base neighbor in the sample; base qualities were not kept. Reading the label with the study, this specimen's time point is: individuals recovered from natural SARS-CoV-2 infection. The V gene is TRBV10-2 and the J gene is TRBJ2-3; 8 junctional bases match TRBD2. Sample: peripheral blood, taken after recovery from COVID-19. The TCR sequence derives from a human donor who had recovered from COVID-19. The CDR3 protein sequence reads: CASRGGGGLYTQYF. The DNA is TGCGCCAGCAGGGGAGGCGGGGGGTTGTATACGCAGTATTTT.